The rows below give T cell receptor beta chains drawn from one sample of a study of molecular identifiers for immune sequencing clone quantification. TCRdb itself ran the PCR reads through MiXCR, one entry per CDR3 protein. The repertoire holds approximately 100,000 distinct CDR3 sequences, with roughly a third as singletons. The sample comprised naive CD8+ T cells from blood, with Jurkat cell RNA spiked in. The receptor set was obtained from a human donor in good health. Some libraries in this study had Jurkat cell RNA spiked in. The CDR3 runs from the conserved cysteine through the conserved F or W. Fields, in order: J gene, D gene, V gene, clone size, CDR3 protein, CDR3 DNA. D genes are given only for firm matches. Clone sizes are given selectively: once, few, many, or a class where the clone is expanded.

J: TRBJ2-5; D: -; V: TRBV2; size: -; CDR3: CATYEGGTQYF; DNA: TGTGCCACCTACGAGGGAGGGACCCAGTACTTC
J: TRBJ2-2; D: TRBD1; V: TRBV5-6; size: -; CDR3: CASSSGTAIGELFF; DNA: TGTGCCAGCAGCTCCGGGACAGCGATCGGGGAGCTGTTTTTT
J: TRBJ2-5; D: TRBD1; V: TRBV28; size: few; CDR3: CATTGVQETQYF; DNA: TGTGCCACAACAGGGGTTCAAGAGACCCAGTACTTC
J: TRBJ2-7; D: TRBD2; V: TRBV29-1; size: few; CDR3: CSAIEGLAAEQYF; DNA: TGCAGCGCGATAGAAGGACTAGCGGCCGAGCAGTACTTC
J: TRBJ2-2; D: -; V: TRBV4-3; size: many; CDR3: CASSQDVLNTGELFF; DNA: TGCGCCAGCAGCCAAGATGTCCTCAACACCGGGGAGCTGTTTTTT
J: TRBJ2-7; D: -; V: TRBV5-6; size: -; CDR3: CANSLVQSYEQYF; DNA: TGTGCCAACAGCTTGGTACAGTCCTACGAGCAGTACTTC
J: TRBJ2-7; D: TRBD2; V: TRBV25-1; size: -; CDR3: CASSGTSVYEQYF; DNA: TGTGCCAGCAGCGGGACTAGCGTGTACGAGCAGTACTTC
J: TRBJ1-2; D: -; V: TRBV28; size: -; CDR3: CASSFRGYGYGYTF; DNA: TGTGCCAGCAGTTTTAGGGGGTACGGCTATGGCTACACCTTC
J: TRBJ2-3; D: TRBD1; V: TRBV28; size: many; CDR3: CASSTDRGTDTQYF; DNA: TGTGCCAGCAGTACGGACAGGGGCACAGATACGCAGTATTTT
J: TRBJ2-7; D: -; V: TRBV7-2; size: many; CDR3: CASSLGGVYEQYF; DNA: TGTGCCAGCAGCTTGGGGGGAGTGTACGAGCAGTACTTC
J: TRBJ2-7; D: -; V: TRBV9; size: once; CDR3: CASRDGPPMYF; DNA: TGTGCCAGCAGAGATGGCCCTCCTATGTACTTC
J: TRBJ2-3; D: TRBD2; V: TRBV4-3; size: -; CDR3: CASSHSTSGLPDTQYF; DNA: TGCGCCAGCAGCCACTCGACTAGCGGGCTGCCAGATACGCAGTATTTT
J: TRBJ2-7; D: -; V: TRBV20-1; size: -; CDR3: CSARPSGSSYEQYF; DNA: TGCAGTGCTAGGCCTAGTGGGAGCTCCTACGAGCAGTACTTC
J: TRBJ1-2; D: -; V: TRBV27; size: once; CDR3: CASSPEVPAYGYAF; DNA: TGTGCCAGCAGTCCCGAGGTCCCTGCCTATGGCTACGCCTTC
J: TRBJ1-1; D: -; V: TRBV6-2/TRBV6-3; size: few; CDR3: CASRVRGLNTEAFF; DNA: TGTGCCAGTCGGGTCCGAGGTTTGAACACTGAAGCTTTCTTT
J: TRBJ1-3; D: -; V: TRBV7-2; size: -; CDR3: CASSLAGSSGNTIYF; DNA: TGTGCCAGCAGCTTAGCGGGGAGCTCTGGAAACACCATATATTTT
J: TRBJ2-1; D: -; V: TRBV19; size: -; CDR3: CASSISNRGPWGNNEQFF; DNA: TGTGCCAGTAGTATATCCAACAGAGGCCCATGGGGGAACAATGAGCAGTTCTTC
J: TRBJ1-4; D: TRBD1; V: TRBV14; size: many; CDR3: CASSQWTGSEKLFF; DNA: TGTGCCAGCAGCCAGTGGACAGGGAGTGAAAAACTGTTTTTT
J: TRBJ2-2; D: TRBD2; V: TRBV4-3; size: -; CDR3: CASSQGTGLAGVRTGELFF; DNA: TGCGCCAGCAGCCAAGGGACGGGACTAGCGGGAGTACGCACCGGGGAGCTGTTTTTT
J: TRBJ1-1; D: -; V: TRBV12-3/TRBV12-4; size: -; CDR3: CASSLGVNTEAFF; DNA: TGTGCCAGCAGTTTAGGGGTGAACACTGAAGCTTTCTTT
J: TRBJ2-3; D: -; V: TRBV5-5; size: -; CDR3: CASSLIVNPYTDTQYF; DNA: TGTGCCAGCAGCTTGATTGTTAACCCGTATACAGATACGCAGTATTTT
J: TRBJ2-5; D: -; V: TRBV12-3/TRBV12-4; size: many; CDR3: CASRRLGQETQYF; DNA: TGTGCCAGCAGACGACTCGGTCAAGAGACCCAGTACTTC
J: TRBJ2-5; D: -; V: TRBV20-1; size: -; CDR3: CSATLDWPKETQYF; DNA: TGCAGTGCAACGCTGGACTGGCCAAAAGAGACCCAGTACTTC
J: TRBJ2-1; D: TRBD2; V: TRBV11-2; size: many; CDR3: CASLLSGSDEQFF; DNA: TGTGCCAGCCTCCTAAGCGGGAGCGATGAGCAGTTCTTC
J: TRBJ1-5; D: -; V: TRBV6-2/TRBV6-3; size: few; CDR3: CASRDSLNQPQHF; DNA: TGTGCCAGCAGAGACAGCCTTAATCAGCCCCAGCATTTT
J: TRBJ2-7; D: TRBD1; V: TRBV9; size: -; CDR3: CASSPRSGGYEQYF; DNA: TGTGCCAGCAGCCCCCGATCAGGGGGCTACGAGCAGTACTTC
J: TRBJ1-2; D: -; V: TRBV28; size: -; CDR3: CASSPWRMDGYTF; DNA: TGTGCCAGCAGTCCTTGGCGGATGGATGGCTACACCTTC
J: TRBJ2-1; D: -; V: TRBV28; size: -; CDR3: CASSDRISNEQFF; DNA: TGCGCCAGCAGTGACAGAATTTCCAATGAGCAGTTCTTC
J: TRBJ2-7; D: -; V: TRBV20-1; size: -; CDR3: CSAESPLGQYF; DNA: TGCAGTGCCGAATCTCCGCTAGGCCAGTACTTC
J: TRBJ2-7; D: TRBD1; V: TRBV4-1; size: -; CDR3: CASSSRQGPSYEQYF; DNA: TGCGCCAGCAGCTCCAGACAGGGGCCTTCCTACGAGCAGTACTTC
J: TRBJ2-7; D: -; V: TRBV28; size: many; CDR3: CASSWGADEQYF; DNA: TGTGCCAGCAGTTGGGGGGCGGACGAGCAGTACTTC
J: TRBJ2-7; D: -; V: TRBV20-1; size: -; CDR3: CSAIGLATYEQYF; DNA: TGCAGTGCTATCGGGCTAGCAACCTACGAGCAGTACTTC
J: TRBJ2-3; D: TRBD2; V: TRBV7-9; size: -; CDR3: CASSLAVAGVSTDTRYF; DNA: TGTGCCAGCAGCTTAGCCGTAGCGGGAGTAAGCACAGATACGCGGTATTTT
J: TRBJ2-3; D: TRBD1; V: TRBV7-3; size: few; CDR3: CASRPGQGSDTQYF; DNA: TGTGCCAGCAGACCGGGACAGGGTTCAGATACGCAGTATTTT
J: TRBJ2-7; D: TRBD2; V: TRBV27; size: -; CDR3: CAGTSLAGGYEQYF; DNA: TGTGCCGGCACCTCGTTGGCGGGAGGGTACGAGCAGTACTTC
J: TRBJ2-6; D: -; V: TRBV20-1; size: -; CDR3: CSAPNREAGANVLTF; DNA: TGCAGTGCCCCGAACAGGGAAGCGGGGGCCAACGTCCTGACTTTC
J: TRBJ2-3; D: TRBD2; V: TRBV7-9; size: -; CDR3: CASSPLAGRGGTQYF; DNA: TGTGCCAGCAGCCCTCTAGCGGGACGGGGGGGTACGCAGTATTTT
J: TRBJ2-7; D: TRBD2; V: TRBV27; size: few; CDR3: CASSFGLAGSEQYF; DNA: TGTGCCAGCAGTTTCGGTCTAGCGGGTTCCGAGCAGTACTTC
J: TRBJ2-7; D: -; V: TRBV7-8; size: many; CDR3: CASSLARQGEQYF; DNA: TGTGCCAGCAGCTTAGCTCGGCAGGGGGAGCAGTACTTC
J: TRBJ2-6; D: TRBD1; V: TRBV7-9; size: -; CDR3: CASWDRVSGANVLTF; DNA: TGTGCCAGCTGGGACAGGGTTTCTGGGGCCAACGTCCTGACTTTC
J: TRBJ2-7; D: TRBD2; V: TRBV4-2; size: few; CDR3: CASSQENSGRAMTYEQYF; DNA: TGTGCCAGCAGCCAAGAGAACAGCGGGAGGGCCATGACCTACGAGCAGTACTTC
J: TRBJ1-1; D: -; V: TRBV7-2; size: many; CDR3: CASSLTAFF; DNA: TGTGCCAGCAGCTTGACAGCTTTCTTT
J: TRBJ2-2; D: -; V: TRBV27; size: -; CDR3: CASSLTGSDGELFF; DNA: TGTGCCAGCAGTTTAACAGGGTCGGACGGGGAGCTGTTTTTT
J: TRBJ2-7; D: -; V: TRBV19; size: -; CDR3: CASSIVTSQGYEQYF; DNA: TGTGCCAGTAGTATAGTAACATCCCAAGGCTACGAGCAGTACTTC
J: TRBJ2-7; D: -; V: TRBV29-1; size: few; CDR3: CSVGTVSYEQYF; DNA: TGCAGCGTTGGGACGGTCTCCTACGAGCAGTACTTC
J: TRBJ2-1; D: TRBD2; V: TRBV7-6; size: -; CDR3: CATSGSPNEQFF; DNA: TGTGCCACGAGCGGGAGCCCGAATGAGCAGTTCTTC
J: TRBJ2-7; D: -; V: TRBV5-6; size: many; CDR3: CASSSGTAYEQYF; DNA: TGTGCCAGCAGCTCCGGGACTGCCTACGAGCAGTACTTC
J: TRBJ2-7; D: -; V: TRBV27; size: -; CDR3: CASSFLERSCEQYF; DNA: TGTGCCAGCAGTTTCCTGGAAAGGTCCTGCGAGCAGTACTTC